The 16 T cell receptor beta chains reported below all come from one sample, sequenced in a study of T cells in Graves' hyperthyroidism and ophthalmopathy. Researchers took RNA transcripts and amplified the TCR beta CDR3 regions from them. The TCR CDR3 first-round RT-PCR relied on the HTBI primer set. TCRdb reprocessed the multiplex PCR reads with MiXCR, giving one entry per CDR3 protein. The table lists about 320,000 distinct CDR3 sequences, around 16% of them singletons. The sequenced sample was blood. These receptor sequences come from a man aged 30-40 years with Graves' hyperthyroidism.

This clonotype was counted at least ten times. DNA for the CDR3: TGTGCTAGTGAGGCCGGGTTAGGGAACACTGAAGCTTTCTTT. Amino acid sequence: CASEAGLGNTEAFF. V gene TRBV12-5 combines with J gene TRBJ1-1; D ambiguous. The CDR3 has 14 residues. Germline CDR1 LGHNT, CDR2 FRNRAP. V was clipped by 7 bases and J by 1 base, with 13 bases between them.

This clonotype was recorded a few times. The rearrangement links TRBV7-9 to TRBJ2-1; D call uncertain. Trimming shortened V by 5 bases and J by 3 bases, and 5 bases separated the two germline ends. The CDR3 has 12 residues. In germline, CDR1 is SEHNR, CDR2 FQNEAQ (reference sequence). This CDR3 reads CASSALYNEQFF. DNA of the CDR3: TGTGCCAGCAGCGCTCTCTACAATGAGCAGTTCTTC.

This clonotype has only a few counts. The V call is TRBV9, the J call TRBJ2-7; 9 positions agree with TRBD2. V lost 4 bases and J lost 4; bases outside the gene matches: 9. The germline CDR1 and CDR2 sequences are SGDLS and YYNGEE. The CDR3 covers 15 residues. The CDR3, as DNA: TGTGCCAGCAGCCCCAGCGGGAGGTGGTCGTACGAGCAGTACTTC. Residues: CASSPSGRWSYEQYF. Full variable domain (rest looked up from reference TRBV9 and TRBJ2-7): DSGVTQTPKHLITATGQRVTLRCSPRSGDLSVYWYQQSLDQGLQFLIQYYNGEERAKGNILERFSAQQFPDLHSELNLSSLELGDSALYFCASSPSGRWSYEQYFGPGTRLTVT.

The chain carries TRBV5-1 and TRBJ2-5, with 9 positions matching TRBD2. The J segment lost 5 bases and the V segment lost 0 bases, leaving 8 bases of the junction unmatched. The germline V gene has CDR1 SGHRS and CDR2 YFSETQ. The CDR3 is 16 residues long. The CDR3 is CASSLVDSGRKETQYF. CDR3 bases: TGCGCCAGCAGCTTGGTAGATAGCGGGAGAAAGGAGACCCAGTACTTC.

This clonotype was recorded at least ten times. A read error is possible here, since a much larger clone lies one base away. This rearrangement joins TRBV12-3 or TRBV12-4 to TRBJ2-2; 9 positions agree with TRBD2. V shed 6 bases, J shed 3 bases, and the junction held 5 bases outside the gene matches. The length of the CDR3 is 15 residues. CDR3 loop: CASRLTSGYTGELFF. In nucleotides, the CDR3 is TGTGCCAGCAGGCTGACTAGCGGTTACACCGGGGAGCTGTTTTTT.

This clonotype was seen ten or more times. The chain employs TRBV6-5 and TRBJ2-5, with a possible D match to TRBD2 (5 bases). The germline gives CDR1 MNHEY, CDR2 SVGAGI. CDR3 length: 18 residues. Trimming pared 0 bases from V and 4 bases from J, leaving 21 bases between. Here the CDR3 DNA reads TGTGCCAGCAGTTACTCGGGTACCGGATCGTTTCGGGGAGAGACCCAGTACTTC. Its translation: CASSYSGTGSFRGETQYF.

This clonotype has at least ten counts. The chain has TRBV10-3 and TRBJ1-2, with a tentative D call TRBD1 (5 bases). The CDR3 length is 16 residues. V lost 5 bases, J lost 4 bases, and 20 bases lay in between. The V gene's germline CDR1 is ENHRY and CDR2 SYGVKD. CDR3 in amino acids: CAISPTQVPESYGYTF. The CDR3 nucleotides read TGTGCCATCAGTCCCACACAGGTCCCCGAAAGCTATGGCTACACCTTC.

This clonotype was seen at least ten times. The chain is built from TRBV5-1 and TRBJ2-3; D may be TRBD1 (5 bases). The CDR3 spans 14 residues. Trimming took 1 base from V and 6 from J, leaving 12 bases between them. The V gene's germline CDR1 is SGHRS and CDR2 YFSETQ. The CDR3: CASSLSGIGDTQYF. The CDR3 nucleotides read TGCGCCAGCAGCTTGTCAGGGATCGGGGATACGCAGTATTTT.

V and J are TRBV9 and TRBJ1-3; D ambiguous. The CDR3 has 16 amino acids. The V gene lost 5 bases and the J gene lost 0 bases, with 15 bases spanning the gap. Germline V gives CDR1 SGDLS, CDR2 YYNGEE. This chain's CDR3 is CASSPTGYLSGNTIYF. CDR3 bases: TGTGCCAGCAGTCCGACGGGTTACCTCTCTGGAAACACCATATATTTT.

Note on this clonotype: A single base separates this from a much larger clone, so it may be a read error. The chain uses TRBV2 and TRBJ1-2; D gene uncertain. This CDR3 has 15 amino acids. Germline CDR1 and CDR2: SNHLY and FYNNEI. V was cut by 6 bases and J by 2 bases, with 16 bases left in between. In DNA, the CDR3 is TGTGCCAGCAGCGGAGCCCCCGGGAGGAACTATGGCTACACCTTC. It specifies CASSGAPGRNYGYTF.

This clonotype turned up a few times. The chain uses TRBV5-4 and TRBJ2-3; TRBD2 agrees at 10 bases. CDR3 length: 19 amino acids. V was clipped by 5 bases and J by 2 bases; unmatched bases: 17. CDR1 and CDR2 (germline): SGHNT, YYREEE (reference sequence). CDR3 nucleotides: TGTGCCAGCAGGCGGAGGGGGACTAGCGAAACACCCAACACAGATACGCAGTATTTT. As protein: CASRRRGTSETPNTDTQYF.

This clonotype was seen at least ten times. CDR3 nucleotide sequence: TGTGCCAGCAGCCGCTCCCGCGGGAGGGGGGAGCTGTTTTTT. Encoded protein: CASSRSRGRGELFF. The gene calls are TRBV11-2 and TRBJ2-2; 8 nucleotides match TRBD2. The germline CDR1 and CDR2 sequences are SGHAT and FQNNGV. The CDR3 is 14 residues long. The V and J ends lost 5 bases and 8 bases, in that order; junction bases with no gene match: 7.

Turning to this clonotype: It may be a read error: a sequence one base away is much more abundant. This chain's CDR3 is CASARLALCEQYF. The CDR3 bases are TGTGCCAGCGCTCGACTAGCATTATGCGAGCAGTACTTC. V is TRBV6-1 and J is TRBJ2-7; TRBD2 agrees at 7 bases. In germline, CDR1 is MNHNS, CDR2 SASEGT. The CDR3 covers 13 residues. The V and J ends lost 8 bases and 6 bases, in that order; junction bases with no gene match: 10.

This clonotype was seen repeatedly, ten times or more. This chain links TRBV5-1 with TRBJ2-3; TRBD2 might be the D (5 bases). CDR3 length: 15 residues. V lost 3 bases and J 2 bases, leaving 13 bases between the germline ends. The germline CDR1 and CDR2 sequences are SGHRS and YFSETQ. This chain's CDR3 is CASSSVASDTDTQYF. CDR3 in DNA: TGCGCCAGCAGCTCCGTAGCGTCCGACACAGATACGCAGTATTTT. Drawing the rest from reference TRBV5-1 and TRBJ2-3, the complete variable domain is KAGVTQTPRYLIKTRGQQVTLSCSPISGHRSVSWYQQTPGQGLQFLFEYFSETQRNKGNFPGRFSGRQFSNSRSEMNVSTLELGDSALYLCASSSVASDTDTQYFGPGTRLTVL.

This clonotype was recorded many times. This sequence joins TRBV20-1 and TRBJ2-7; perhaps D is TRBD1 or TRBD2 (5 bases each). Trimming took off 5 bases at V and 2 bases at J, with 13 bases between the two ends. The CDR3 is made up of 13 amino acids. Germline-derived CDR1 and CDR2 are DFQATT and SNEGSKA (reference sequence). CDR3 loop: CSAQGDLTYEQYF. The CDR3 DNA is TGCAGTGCTCAAGGGGACCTTACCTACGAGCAGTACTTC.

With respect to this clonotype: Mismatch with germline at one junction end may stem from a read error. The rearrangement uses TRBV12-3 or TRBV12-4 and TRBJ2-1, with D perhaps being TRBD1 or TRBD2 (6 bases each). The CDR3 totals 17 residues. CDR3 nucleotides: TGTGCCGGCAGTTTAGGACAGCCGGGACTCCCGCGAGTTGGGCAGTTCTTC. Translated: CAGSLGQPGLPRVGQFF.